Listed below are T cell receptor beta chains from one sample, sequenced in a study of patients and donors after allogeneic stem cell transplantation. One entry per CDR3 protein results from TCRdb running MiXCR on the RT-PCR reads. Here the sample spans 150,000 to 200,000 distinct CDR3 sequences, approximately 31% being singletons. The sample taken for sequencing was blood, either unsorted or a sorted T cell fraction (not recorded which). These receptor sequences come from a human donor who was either an allogeneic HSCT recipient or a stem cell or donor lymphocyte infusion donor (not recorded which). It is not recorded whose cells these are; they may come from a transplant donor. Each CDR3 is given with its conserved first and last residue. Each record gives: D gene, clone size, V gene, J gene, CDR3 DNA, CDR3 protein. The D gene is left open where the match is weak. Clone size is given for some rows only: seen once, a few or many times, or a class if the clone is expanded.

>TRBD2|NA|TRBV15|TRBJ2-1
TGTGCCACCAGCAGAGATACGGGAGGAGGTTACAATGAGCAGTTCTTC
CATSRDTGGGYNEQFF
>TRBD2|few|TRBV24-1|TRBJ2-1
TGTGCCACCAGTGAATCTAAGCGGGAAGGGCAGTTCTTC
CATSESKREGQFF
>NA|NA|TRBV12-3/TRBV12-4|TRBJ1-2
TGTGCCAGCAGTTTAGCGGAGGCAGACTATGGCTACACCTTC
CASSLAEADYGYTF
>NA|many|TRBV7-2|TRBJ2-1
TGTGCCAGCAGCCTTGCTAGCAACAATGAGCAGTTCTTC
CASSLASNNEQFF
>NA|few|TRBV6-5|TRBJ1-6
TGTGCCAGCTGGGGGGAGCATAATTCACCCCTCCACTTT
CASWGEHNSPLHF
>TRBD1|NA|TRBV6-5|TRBJ2-2
TGTGCCAGTACGGACAGGAGGAACACCGGGGAGCTGTTTTTT
CASTDRRNTGELFF
>TRBD1|few|TRBV18|TRBJ1-2
TGTGCCAGCTCACCAACAGGGGATAGAGGCTACACCTTC
CASSPTGDRGYTF
>TRBD1|NA|TRBV23-1|TRBJ1-5
TGCGCCAGCAGTCAAAACAACTCGGGACAGCATAGCAATCAGCCCCAGCATTTT
CASSQNNSGQHSNQPQHF
>NA|few|TRBV4-3|TRBJ1-2
TGCGCCAGCAGCCAATTTACTAACTATGGCTACACCTTC
CASSQFTNYGYTF
>NA|NA|TRBV20-1|TRBJ2-1
TGCAGTGCTACCTCGGCTAGTTGGTCTATAATGGGGGGCTCCTACAATGAGCAGTTCTTC
CSATSASWSIMGGSYNEQFF
>NA|NA|TRBV7-2|TRBJ1-3
TGTGCCAGCAGCTTAGGCGGGGAAACCGCGTACACCATATATTTT
CASSLGGETAYTIYF
>NA|NA|TRBV6-5|TRBJ2-3
TGTGCCAGCAGTTACGGGCCATCCCCCGATACGCAGTATTTT
CASSYGPSPDTQYF
>NA|few|TRBV29-1|TRBJ1-1
TGCACCGCCTGGGGGGCCCGGGACACTGAAGCTTTCTTT
CTAWGARDTEAFF
>NA|NA|TRBV27|TRBJ2-7
TGTGCCAGCAGTACTCGGACGGCCGATTCCTACGAGCAGTACTTC
CASSTRTADSYEQYF
>TRBD1|few|TRBV3-1|TRBJ1-3
TGTGCCAGCAGCCAAGATACGGGACAGGGTGTTTCTGGAAACACCATATATTTT
CASSQDTGQGVSGNTIYF
>NA|NA|TRBV20-1|TRBJ2-1
TGCAGCGCCGAGGGGGGGCGAGGCGGAGATGAGCAGTTCTTC
CSAEGGRGGDEQFF
>NA|NA|TRBV29-1|TRBJ2-1
TGCAGCGTTGAATTTATGGGGTGGGGCAATGAGCAGTTCTTC
CSVEFMGWGNEQFF
>NA|NA|TRBV5-8|TRBJ1-4
TGTGCCAGCAGCTCCGTGGGGGCACTGCCCGAAAAACTGTTTTTT
CASSSVGALPEKLFF
>NA|NA|TRBV6-5|TRBJ1-2
TGTGCCAGCAGTTACCTCAGGGGTGGCTACACCTTC
CASSYLRGGYTF
>NA|few|TRBV18|TRBJ1-2
TGTGCCAGCTCACCAACACAGGGAAACTACTATGGCTACACCTTC
CASSPTQGNYYGYTF
>NA|NA|TRBV14|TRBJ1-1
TGTGCCAGCAGCCAAGGATCCCAGGGCACTGAAGCTTTCTTT
CASSQGSQGTEAFF
>NA|few|TRBV9|TRBJ1-1
TGTGCCAGCAGCGTACTACAGGGAGTTACTGAAGCTTTCTTT
CASSVLQGVTEAFF
>NA|NA|TRBV27|TRBJ2-7
TGTGCCAGCAGTAACGGTAACTACGAGCAGTACTTC
CASSNGNYEQYF
>NA|few|TRBV5-6|TRBJ1-3
TGTGCCAGCAGCTTACCACGGATCTCTGGAAACACCATATATTTT
CASSLPRISGNTIYF
>NA|few|TRBV10-3|TRBJ1-1
TGTGCCCACCGAGGAAGGGAGAACACTGAAGCTTTCTTT
CAHRGRENTEAFF
>NA|many|TRBV4-3|TRBJ1-1
TGCGCCAGCAGCCATGCATGGGGGGTTGGGTCTGAAGCTTTCTTT
CASSHAWGVGSEAFF
>NA|few|TRBV12-3/TRBV12-4|TRBJ1-1
TGTGCCAGCAGTCAGATCCAGCTACTTACTGAAGCTTTCTTT
CASSQIQLLTEAFF
>NA|few|TRBV7-2|TRBJ1-4
TGTGCCAGCAGCTTAGGGACATGGGGCTTGGGTGAAAAACTGTTTTTT
CASSLGTWGLGEKLFF
>TRBD2|NA|TRBV12-3/TRBV12-4|TRBJ2-3
TGTGCCAGCAGTTCTAGCGGGAGGGCCAGGGATACGCAGTATTTT
CASSSSGRARDTQYF
>NA|NA|TRBV29-1|TRBJ2-3
TGCAGCGCAACGGGGCGGGGTGGTGTAGATACGCAGTATTTT
CSATGRGGVDTQYF
>NA|NA|TRBV6-1|TRBJ2-2
TGTGCCAGCAGTGTCACAGCGGCCGGGGAGCTGTTTTTT
CASSVTAAGELFF
>TRBD2|NA|TRBV10-2|TRBJ2-1
TGCGCCAGCGGGAGGGACCACTACAATGAGCAGTTCTTC
CASGRDHYNEQFF
>NA|NA|TRBV9|TRBJ2-2
TGTGCCAGCAGCGTAGGTTCACAGAGCGGGCGCACCGGGGAGCTGTTTTTT
CASSVGSQSGRTGELFF
>TRBD2|NA|TRBV12-3/TRBV12-4|TRBJ2-5
TGTGCCAGCAGTACTAGCGGGAGACTTGAGACCCAGTACTTC
CASSTSGRLETQYF